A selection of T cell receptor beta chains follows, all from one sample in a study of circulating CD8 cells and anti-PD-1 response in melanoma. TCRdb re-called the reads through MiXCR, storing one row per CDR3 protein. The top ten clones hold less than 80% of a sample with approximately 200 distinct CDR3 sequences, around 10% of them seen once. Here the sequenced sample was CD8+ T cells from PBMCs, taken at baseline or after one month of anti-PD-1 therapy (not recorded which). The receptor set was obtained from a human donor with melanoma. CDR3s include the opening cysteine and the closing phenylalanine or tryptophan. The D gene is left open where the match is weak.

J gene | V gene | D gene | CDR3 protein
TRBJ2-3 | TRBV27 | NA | CASSFQWEASADTQYF
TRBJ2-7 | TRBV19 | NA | CASSTHEGESSYEQYF
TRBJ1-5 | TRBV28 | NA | CASQWRGNQPQHF
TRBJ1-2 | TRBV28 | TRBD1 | CASSLGGAGGTF
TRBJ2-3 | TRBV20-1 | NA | CSARDSLTGTSTDTQYF
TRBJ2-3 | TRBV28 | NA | CASTQPPWGSSTDTQYF
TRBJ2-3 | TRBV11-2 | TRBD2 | CASSFSPSGRRSDTQYF
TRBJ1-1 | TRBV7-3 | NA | CASSLTGRVAEAFF
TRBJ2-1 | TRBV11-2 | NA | CASSLANEQFF
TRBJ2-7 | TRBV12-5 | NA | CAARIAEQYF
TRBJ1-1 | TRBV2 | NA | CASRVDKDRGWDTEAFF
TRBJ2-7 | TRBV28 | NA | CASRVRVAFYEQYF
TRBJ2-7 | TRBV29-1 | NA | CSVEGAESSYEQYF
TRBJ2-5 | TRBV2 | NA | CASSSRVPMETQYF
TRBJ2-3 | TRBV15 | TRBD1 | CATSSLRGYAGTDTQYF
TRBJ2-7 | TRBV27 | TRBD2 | CASSLVLAGAYEQYF
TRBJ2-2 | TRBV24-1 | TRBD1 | CATSSIGTGTMTNTGELFF
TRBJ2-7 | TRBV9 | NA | CASSVVGNDEQYF
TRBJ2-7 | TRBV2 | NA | CASTAQLGAEQYF
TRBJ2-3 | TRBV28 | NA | CASSLEPTDTQYF
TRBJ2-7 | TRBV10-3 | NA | CAIRPEEAIYEQYF
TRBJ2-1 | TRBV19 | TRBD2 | CASSIDSGSLNEQFF
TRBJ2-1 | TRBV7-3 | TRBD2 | CASSPHHREPGTRYNEQFF
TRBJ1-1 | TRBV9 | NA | CASSVAPKMNTEAFF
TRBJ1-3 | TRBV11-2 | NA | CASSLANTIYF
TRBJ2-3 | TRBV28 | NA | CASSFPGGPSTDTQYF
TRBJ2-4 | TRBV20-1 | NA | CSAPSLREIVNIQYF
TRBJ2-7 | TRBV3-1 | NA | CASSPLTLPGSYEQYF
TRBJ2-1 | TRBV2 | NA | CASSARDPYNEQFF
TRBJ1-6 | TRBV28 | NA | CASSSGTGDSPLHF
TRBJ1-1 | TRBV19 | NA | CASRTDWGDTEAFF
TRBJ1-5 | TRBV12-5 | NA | CASLFRQFNQPQHF
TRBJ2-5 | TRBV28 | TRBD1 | CASSRDRDETQYF